This TCR beta chain derives from a study of shared clonotypes between healthy human individuals. Whole-study context: Aged 18 to 49, the donors were a couple of women and a few men. The study's findings and limits: Naive subsets tended to show greater estimated richness than memory subsets. Researchers sampled only blood; tissue repertoires likely differ.

Points on this clone: Antigen specificity is unknown.

Per the original methods: Filtering differed since immunoSEQ provided only junctions, with no quality scores. Clones were sequenced by immunoSEQ multiplex PCR, and TCRdb holds only the in-frame ones, with some missing. V, J and clone size reflect that table, while D and trimming were determined from the DNA. Among around 1.4 million clones listed, less than 99% were seen once. The source is a man in his thirties or forties in good health. Material for sequencing was naive CD4+ T cells sorted from blood. Regarding subset: CD45RA+ positively selected.

CDR3 nucleotides: TGTGCCAGCAGCTTGGAAATCGCAAACTACGAGCAGTACTTC. Translation: CASSLEIANYEQYF. The genes are TRBV5-4 and TRBJ2-7; D gene ambiguous. CDR3 length equals 14 residues. V was trimmed by 0 bases and J by 3 bases, leaving 10 bases between them. The germline gives CDR1 SGHNT, CDR2 YYREEE (reference sequence).